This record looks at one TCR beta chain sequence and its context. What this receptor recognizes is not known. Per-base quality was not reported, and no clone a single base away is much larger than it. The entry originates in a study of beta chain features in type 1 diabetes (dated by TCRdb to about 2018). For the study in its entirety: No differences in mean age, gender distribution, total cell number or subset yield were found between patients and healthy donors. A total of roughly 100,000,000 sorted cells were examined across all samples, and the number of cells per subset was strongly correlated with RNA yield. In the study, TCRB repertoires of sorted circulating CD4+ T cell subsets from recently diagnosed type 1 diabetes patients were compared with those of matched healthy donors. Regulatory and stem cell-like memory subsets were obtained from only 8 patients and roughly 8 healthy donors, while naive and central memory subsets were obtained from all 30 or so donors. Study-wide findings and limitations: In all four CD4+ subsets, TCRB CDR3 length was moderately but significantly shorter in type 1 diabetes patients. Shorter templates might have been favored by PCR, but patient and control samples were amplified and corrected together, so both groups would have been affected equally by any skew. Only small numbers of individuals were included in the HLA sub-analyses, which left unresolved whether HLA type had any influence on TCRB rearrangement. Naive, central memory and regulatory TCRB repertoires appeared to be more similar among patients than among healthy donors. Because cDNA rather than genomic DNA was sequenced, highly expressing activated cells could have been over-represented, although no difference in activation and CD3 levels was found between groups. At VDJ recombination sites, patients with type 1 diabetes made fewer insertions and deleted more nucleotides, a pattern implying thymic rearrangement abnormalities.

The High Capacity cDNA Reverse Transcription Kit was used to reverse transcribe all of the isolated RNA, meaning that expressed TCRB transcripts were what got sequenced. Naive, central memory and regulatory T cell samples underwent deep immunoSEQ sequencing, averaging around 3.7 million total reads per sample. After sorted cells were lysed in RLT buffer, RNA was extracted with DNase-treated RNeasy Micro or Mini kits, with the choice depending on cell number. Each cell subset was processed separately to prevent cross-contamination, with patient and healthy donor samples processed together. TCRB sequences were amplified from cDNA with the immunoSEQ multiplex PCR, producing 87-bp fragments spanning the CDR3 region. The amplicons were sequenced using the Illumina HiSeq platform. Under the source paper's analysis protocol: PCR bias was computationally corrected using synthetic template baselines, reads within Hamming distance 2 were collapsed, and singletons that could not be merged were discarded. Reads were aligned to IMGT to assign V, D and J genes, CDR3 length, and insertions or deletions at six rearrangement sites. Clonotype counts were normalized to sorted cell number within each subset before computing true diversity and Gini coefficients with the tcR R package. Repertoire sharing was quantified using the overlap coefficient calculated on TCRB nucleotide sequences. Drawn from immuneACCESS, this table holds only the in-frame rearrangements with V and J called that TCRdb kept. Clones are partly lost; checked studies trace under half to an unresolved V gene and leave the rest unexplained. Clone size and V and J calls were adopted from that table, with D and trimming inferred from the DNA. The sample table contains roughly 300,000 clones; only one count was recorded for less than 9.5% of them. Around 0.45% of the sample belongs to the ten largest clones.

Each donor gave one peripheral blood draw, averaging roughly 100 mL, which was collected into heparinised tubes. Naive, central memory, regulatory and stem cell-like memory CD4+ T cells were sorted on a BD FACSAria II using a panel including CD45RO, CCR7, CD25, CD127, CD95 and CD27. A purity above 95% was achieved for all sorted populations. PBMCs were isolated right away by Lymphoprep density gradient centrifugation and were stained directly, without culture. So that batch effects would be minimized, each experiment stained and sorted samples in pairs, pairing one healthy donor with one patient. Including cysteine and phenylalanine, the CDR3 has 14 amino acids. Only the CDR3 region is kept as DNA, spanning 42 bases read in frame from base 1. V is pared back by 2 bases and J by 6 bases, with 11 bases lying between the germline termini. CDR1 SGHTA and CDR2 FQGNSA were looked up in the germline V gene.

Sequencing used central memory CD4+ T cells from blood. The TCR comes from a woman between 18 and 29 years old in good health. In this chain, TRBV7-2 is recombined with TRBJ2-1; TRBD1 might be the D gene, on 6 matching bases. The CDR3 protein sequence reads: CASSLYKGGNEQFF. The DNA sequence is TGTGCCAGCAGCTTATACAAAGGGGGCAATGAGCAGTTCTTC.